These T cell receptor beta chains were read from a single sample in a study of CD8+CD57+ T cells in acquired aplastic anemia. TCRdb reprocessed the reads with MiXCR, giving one entry per CDR3 protein. This sample carries 150,000 to 200,000 distinct CDR3 sequences, under 70% of them seen once, and the ten largest clones take about 43%. Input material: sorted CD4+, CD8+, or CD8+CD57+ T cells (not recorded which) from PBMCs. Receptors originate from a human donor with severe aplastic anemia or a healthy control (not recorded which). Both conserved end residues are part of each CDR3. D genes are given only for firm matches. The listing skips clone size in some rows; elsewhere it reads once, few, many or a size class.

v_gene: TRBV27; abundance: many; d_gene: TRBD1; j_gene: TRBJ2-7; CDR3aa: CASSWGTGVSYEQYF; CDR3nt: TGTGCCAGCAGTTGGGGGACAGGGGTATCCTACGAGCAGTACTTC
v_gene: TRBV10-3; abundance: .; d_gene: TRBD2; j_gene: TRBJ2-3; CDR3aa: CAISMATGTSGIMVTDTQYF; CDR3nt: TGTGCCATCAGTATGGCGACCGGGACTAGCGGGATCATGGTCACAGATACGCAGTATTTT
v_gene: TRBV24-1; abundance: .; d_gene: .; j_gene: TRBJ1-2; CDR3aa: CATSDSGHGYGYTF; CDR3nt: TGTGCCACCAGTGATTCTGGACACGGCTATGGCTACACCTTC
v_gene: TRBV7-8; abundance: .; d_gene: TRBD2; j_gene: TRBJ2-5; CDR3aa: CASSSGTRRLETQYF; CDR3nt: TGTGCCAGCAGCTCCGGGACTAGGAGGTTGGAGACCCAGTACTTC
v_gene: TRBV5-1; abundance: .; d_gene: .; j_gene: TRBJ1-4; CDR3aa: CASSALEGGKLFF; CDR3nt: TGCGCCAGCAGTGCTCTTGAGGGTGGAAAACTGTTTTTT
v_gene: TRBV4-1; abundance: .; d_gene: .; j_gene: TRBJ2-7; CDR3aa: CASSPTEAYEQYF; CDR3nt: TGCGCCAGCAGCCCGACTGAGGCCTACGAGCAGTACTTC
v_gene: TRBV15; abundance: few; d_gene: TRBD1; j_gene: TRBJ1-5; CDR3aa: CATSRRGTVLLEPQHF; CDR3nt: TGTGCCACCAGCAGGAGAGGGACAGTCCTGTTAGAGCCCCAGCATTTT
v_gene: TRBV9; abundance: few; d_gene: .; j_gene: TRBJ2-3; CDR3aa: CASSVIGGGQATDTQYF; CDR3nt: TGTGCCAGCAGCGTAATCGGCGGGGGACAGGCCACAGATACGCAGTATTTT
v_gene: TRBV10-3; abundance: .; d_gene: TRBD2; j_gene: TRBJ2-7; CDR3aa: CAISVQRGGYYEQYF; CDR3nt: TGTGCCATCAGTGTACAGCGGGGGGGGTACTACGAGCAGTACTTC
v_gene: TRBV7-9; abundance: .; d_gene: .; j_gene: TRBJ2-2; CDR3aa: CASSLGANQGELFF; CDR3nt: TGTGCCAGCAGCTTAGGGGCAAATCAGGGGGAGCTGTTTTTT
v_gene: TRBV12-3/TRBV12-4; abundance: .; d_gene: .; j_gene: TRBJ1-5; CDR3aa: CASSFWQGSNQPQHF; CDR3nt: TGTGCCAGCAGTTTTTGGCAGGGTAGCAATCAGCCCCAGCATTTT
v_gene: TRBV10-3; abundance: .; d_gene: TRBD1; j_gene: TRBJ1-1; CDR3aa: CAVSDRVGTEAFF; CDR3nt: TGTGCCGTCAGCGACAGGGTTGGAACTGAAGCTTTCTTT
v_gene: TRBV10-3; abundance: .; d_gene: TRBD1; j_gene: TRBJ2-7; CDR3aa: CATLTGTGQDFHEQYF; CDR3nt: TGTGCCACTCTAACGGGTACGGGACAGGATTTCCACGAGCAGTACTTC
v_gene: TRBV9; abundance: .; d_gene: TRBD2; j_gene: TRBJ2-7; CDR3aa: CASSLGTRVQYF; CDR3nt: TGTGCCAGCAGCTTAGGGACTAGAGTGCAGTACTTC
v_gene: TRBV5-1; abundance: .; d_gene: .; j_gene: TRBJ2-7; CDR3aa: CASSLGRGSSYERYF; CDR3nt: TGCGCCAGCAGCTTGGGCAGAGGTAGCTCCTACGAGCGGTACTTC
v_gene: TRBV20-1; abundance: .; d_gene: TRBD1; j_gene: TRBJ1-6; CDR3aa: CSAFYPGLGGISPLHF; CDR3nt: TGCAGTGCTTTCTACCCGGGACTAGGGGGCATTTCACCCCTCCACTTT
v_gene: TRBV9; abundance: .; d_gene: .; j_gene: TRBJ1-2; CDR3aa: CASTSGLAGPSMAPGYTF; CDR3nt: TGTGCCAGCACCTCGGGACTAGCGGGGCCTTCTATGGCACCCGGCTACACCTTC
v_gene: TRBV7-9; abundance: .; d_gene: .; j_gene: TRBJ1-6; CDR3aa: CASSSTGNVDSPFHF; CDR3nt: TGTGCCAGCAGCTCGACAGGTAACGTCGATTCACCCTTCCACTTT
v_gene: TRBV5-4; abundance: .; d_gene: TRBD1; j_gene: TRBJ1-6; CDR3aa: CASNGGTGSHSPLHF; CDR3nt: TGTGCCAGCAACGGAGGGACAGGCTCCCATTCACCCCTCCACTTT
v_gene: TRBV15; abundance: .; d_gene: .; j_gene: TRBJ2-3; CDR3aa: CATSREGRGADTQYF; CDR3nt: TGTGCCACCAGCAGAGAAGGCAGGGGAGCAGATACGCAGTATTTT
v_gene: TRBV7-9; abundance: .; d_gene: .; j_gene: TRBJ1-5; CDR3aa: CASSLISGPQHF; CDR3nt: TGTGCCAGCAGCTTAATCAGCGGGCCCCAGCATTTT
v_gene: TRBV29-1; abundance: .; d_gene: .; j_gene: TRBJ2-7; CDR3aa: CSVDGRVGEQYF; CDR3nt: TGCAGCGTTGATGGTAGGGTTGGCGAGCAGTACTTC
v_gene: TRBV2; abundance: .; d_gene: TRBD1; j_gene: TRBJ2-1; CDR3aa: CARTQGAGGNEQFF; CDR3nt: TGTGCCAGGACTCAGGGGGCTGGAGGCAATGAGCAGTTCTTC
v_gene: TRBV5-1; abundance: .; d_gene: .; j_gene: TRBJ2-1; CDR3aa: CASSPRQAHNEQFF; CDR3nt: TGCGCCAGCAGCCCTAGACAGGCACACAATGAGCAGTTCTTC
v_gene: TRBV25-1; abundance: .; d_gene: TRBD2; j_gene: TRBJ2-5; CDR3aa: CASSEWGLAGDETQYF; CDR3nt: TGTGCCAGCAGTGAATGGGGGCTAGCGGGAGACGAAACCCAGTACTTC
v_gene: TRBV14; abundance: once; d_gene: .; j_gene: TRBJ2-7; CDR3aa: CASSQEVTLGEQYF; CDR3nt: TGTGCCAGCAGCCAAGAGGTAACCCTAGGCGAGCAGTACTTC
v_gene: TRBV29-1; abundance: .; d_gene: .; j_gene: TRBJ1-2; CDR3aa: CSVDKGKYGYTF; CDR3nt: TGCAGCGTTGACAAGGGGAAGTATGGCTACACCTTC
v_gene: TRBV7-9; abundance: few; d_gene: .; j_gene: TRBJ2-7; CDR3aa: CASSLVGARGSYEQYF; CDR3nt: TGTGCCAGCAGCTTAGTCGGGGCCCGGGGATCCTACGAGCAGTACTTC
v_gene: TRBV20-1; abundance: .; d_gene: .; j_gene: TRBJ1-2; CDR3aa: CSASRRGTSGGYTF; CDR3nt: TGCAGTGCTTCTCGTCGCGGGACTAGCGGGGGATACACCTTC
v_gene: TRBV20-1; abundance: .; d_gene: TRBD1; j_gene: TRBJ2-7; CDR3aa: CSAVGRGPSDSYEQYF; CDR3nt: TGCAGTGCTGTAGGCAGGGGGCCCTCCGACTCCTACGAGCAGTACTTC
v_gene: TRBV5-1; abundance: .; d_gene: TRBD1; j_gene: TRBJ1-2; CDR3aa: CASRTGTDNYGYTF; CDR3nt: TGCGCCAGCAGGACCGGGACAGATAACTATGGCTACACCTTC
v_gene: TRBV29-1; abundance: .; d_gene: TRBD1; j_gene: TRBJ1-1; CDR3aa: CSVHYKPGQGLLLVTTEAFF; CDR3nt: TGCAGCGTCCACTACAAACCGGGACAGGGCCTTCTTCTCGTGACCACTGAAGCTTTCTTT
v_gene: TRBV25-1; abundance: .; d_gene: .; j_gene: TRBJ2-5; CDR3aa: CASSSQTVQETQYF; CDR3nt: TGTGCCAGCAGTAGTCAGACAGTACAAGAGACCCAGTACTTC
v_gene: TRBV27; abundance: many; d_gene: .; j_gene: TRBJ1-2; CDR3aa: CASSLSVGVLSEGYTF; CDR3nt: TGTGCCAGCAGTTTATCGGTTGGGGTTTTGTCGGAGGGCTACACCTTC
v_gene: TRBV9; abundance: .; d_gene: .; j_gene: TRBJ2-3; CDR3aa: CASSLGVKTDTQYF; CDR3nt: TGTGCCAGCAGCTTAGGGGTGAAGACAGATACGCAGTATTTT
v_gene: TRBV24-1; abundance: .; d_gene: .; j_gene: TRBJ2-2; CDR3aa: CATSDSSPGRGGELFF; CDR3nt: TGTGCCACCAGTGATTCCTCCCCAGGGCGAGGCGGGGAGCTGTTTTTT
v_gene: TRBV2; abundance: once; d_gene: TRBD2; j_gene: TRBJ2-2; CDR3aa: CASSGREVMGGELFF; CDR3nt: TGTGCCAGCAGTGGACGGGAGGTGATGGGCGGGGAGCTGTTTTTT
v_gene: TRBV7-3; abundance: .; d_gene: .; j_gene: TRBJ2-5; CDR3aa: CASSALQGQETQYF; CDR3nt: TGTGCCAGCAGCGCCTTACAGGGACAAGAGACCCAGTACTTC
v_gene: TRBV14; abundance: many; d_gene: .; j_gene: TRBJ2-1; CDR3aa: CASSQDGAWGNEQFF; CDR3nt: TGTGCCAGCAGCCAAGACGGAGCGTGGGGCAATGAGCAGTTCTTC
v_gene: TRBV5-5; abundance: many; d_gene: TRBD2; j_gene: TRBJ2-3; CDR3aa: CASSLGVLAGGTDTQYF; CDR3nt: TGTGCCAGCAGCTTGGGGGTCTTAGCGGGGGGCACAGATACGCAGTATTTT
v_gene: TRBV29-1; abundance: .; d_gene: TRBD1; j_gene: TRBJ2-5; CDR3aa: CSVEGTGQETQYF; CDR3nt: TGCAGCGTTGAGGGGACAGGCCAAGAGACCCAGTACTTC
v_gene: TRBV10-3; abundance: .; d_gene: .; j_gene: TRBJ2-7; CDR3aa: CAISGGPPSYEQYF; CDR3nt: TGTGCCATCAGTGGCGGGCCTCCCTCCTACGAGCAGTACTTC
v_gene: TRBV15; abundance: .; d_gene: .; j_gene: TRBJ1-1; CDR3aa: CATSRDRGNTEAFF; CDR3nt: TGTGCCACCAGCAGAGATCGAGGGAACACTGAAGCTTTCTTT
v_gene: TRBV2; abundance: .; d_gene: .; j_gene: TRBJ2-2; CDR3aa: CATKTIVGELFF; CDR3nt: TGTGCCACCAAGACAATAGTCGGGGAGCTGTTTTTT
v_gene: TRBV11-3; abundance: .; d_gene: TRBD1; j_gene: TRBJ2-7; CDR3aa: CASSPPRSGTATYEQYF; CDR3nt: TGTGCCAGCAGCCCCCCACGGTCCGGGACAGCAACCTACGAGCAGTACTTC
v_gene: TRBV19; abundance: .; d_gene: .; j_gene: TRBJ1-1; CDR3aa: CASFRPQGTEAFF; CDR3nt: TGTGCCAGTTTTCGGCCGCAGGGCACTGAAGCTTTCTTT
v_gene: TRBV5-1; abundance: .; d_gene: .; j_gene: TRBJ2-7; CDR3aa: CPSSLGIYEQYF; CDR3nt: TGCCCCAGCAGCCTCGGGATCTACGAGCAGTACTTC
v_gene: TRBV5-5; abundance: .; d_gene: .; j_gene: TRBJ2-5; CDR3aa: CASSLGGNRQQTQYF; CDR3nt: TGTGCCAGCAGCTTAGGCGGGAACAGACAACAGACCCAGTACTTC
v_gene: TRBV15; abundance: many; d_gene: .; j_gene: TRBJ2-2; CDR3aa: CATSGGTVTGELFF; CDR3nt: TGTGCCACCAGCGGCGGGACAGTCACCGGGGAGCTGTTTTTT
v_gene: TRBV10-3; abundance: .; d_gene: TRBD1; j_gene: TRBJ2-3; CDR3aa: CAISAIPTGGSDTQYF; CDR3nt: TGTGCCATCAGTGCCATCCCGACAGGGGGGTCCGATACGCAGTATTTT
v_gene: TRBV5-1; abundance: .; d_gene: TRBD2; j_gene: TRBJ2-3; CDR3aa: CAGSTELAGGLGTDTQYF; CDR3nt: TGCGCCGGCAGCACCGAACTAGCGGGGGGGCTCGGCACAGATACGCAGTATTTT
v_gene: TRBV7-2; abundance: .; d_gene: TRBD1; j_gene: TRBJ2-4; CDR3aa: CASRSGTGNIQYF; CDR3nt: TGTGCCAGCAGATCCGGGACAGGGAACATTCAGTACTTC
v_gene: TRBV29-1; abundance: .; d_gene: TRBD2; j_gene: TRBJ2-7; CDR3aa: CSVERGTHEQYF; CDR3nt: TGCAGCGTTGAGCGGGGGACCCACGAGCAGTACTTC
v_gene: TRBV7-6; abundance: few; d_gene: TRBD1; j_gene: TRBJ1-2; CDR3aa: CASSLRTGGGYTF; CDR3nt: TGTGCCAGCAGCTTACGGACAGGGGGCGGCTACACCTTC